This TCR beta chain is drawn from a study of T-cell memory formation after mild COVID-19. V shed 0 bases and J 7 bases; nucleotides not matched to a gene: 10. The germline V gene has CDR1 LGHDT and CDR2 YNNKEL (reference sequence). CDR3 length equals 16 residues. 5'RACE, which relied on constant-segment primers, yielded TCR alpha and TCR beta cDNA libraries carrying sample barcodes and UMIs. In TCRdb, the 5' RACE reads were re-called with MiXCR into one record per CDR3 protein. The repertoire includes roughly 150,000 distinct CDR3 sequences, roughly 15% of them detected once, and 14% sits in the top ten. The table lists this clonotype with a few counts.

The V gene is TRBV3-1, the J gene TRBJ2-7; 9 nucleotides align to TRBD2. This TCR was sampled from an adult woman who had mild COVID-19 (a few samples of this study predate the infection). Cell type and time point are not known. Sequencing was carried out using PBMCs or a T cell subset sorted from them (not recorded which). CDR3 bases: TGTGCCAGCAGCCAAGAGCTACTAGCGGGCTCGGGGGAGCAGTACTTC. The encoded protein is CASSQELLAGSGEQYF.